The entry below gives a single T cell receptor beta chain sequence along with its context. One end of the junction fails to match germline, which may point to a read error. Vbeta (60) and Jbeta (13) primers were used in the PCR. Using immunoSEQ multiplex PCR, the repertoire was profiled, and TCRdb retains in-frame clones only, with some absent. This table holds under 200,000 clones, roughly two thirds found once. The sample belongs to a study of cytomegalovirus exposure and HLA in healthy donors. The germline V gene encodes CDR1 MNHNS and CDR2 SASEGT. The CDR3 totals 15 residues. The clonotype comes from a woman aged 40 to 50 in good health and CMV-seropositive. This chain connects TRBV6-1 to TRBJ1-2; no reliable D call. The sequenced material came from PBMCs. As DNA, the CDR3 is TGTGCCAGCAGTGAAGTGGCAGCAACTAACTATGGCTACCCCTTC. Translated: CASSEVAATNYGYPF.